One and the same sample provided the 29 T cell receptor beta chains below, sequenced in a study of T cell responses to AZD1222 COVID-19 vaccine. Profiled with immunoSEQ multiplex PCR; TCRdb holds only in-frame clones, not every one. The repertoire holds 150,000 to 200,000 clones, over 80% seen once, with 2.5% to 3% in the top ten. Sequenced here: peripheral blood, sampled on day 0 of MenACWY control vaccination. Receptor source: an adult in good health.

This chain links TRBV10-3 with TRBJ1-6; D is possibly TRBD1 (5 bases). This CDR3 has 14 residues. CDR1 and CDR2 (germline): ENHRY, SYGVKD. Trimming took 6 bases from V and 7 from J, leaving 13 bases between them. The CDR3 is CAIRSGRQNSPLHF. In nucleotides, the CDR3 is TGTGCCATCAGGTCGGGACGGCAGAATTCACCCCTCCACTTT.

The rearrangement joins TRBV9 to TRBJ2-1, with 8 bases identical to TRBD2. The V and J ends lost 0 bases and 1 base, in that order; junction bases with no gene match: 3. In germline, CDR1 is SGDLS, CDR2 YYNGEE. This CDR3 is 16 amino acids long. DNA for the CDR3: TGTGCCAGCAGCGTAGCCGGGGGGGGTTCCTACAATGAGCAGTTCTTC. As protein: CASSVAGGGSYNEQFF. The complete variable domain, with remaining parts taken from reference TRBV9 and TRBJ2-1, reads DSGVTQTPKHLITATGQRVTLRCSPRSGDLSVYWYQQSLDQGLQFLIQYYNGEERAKGNILERFSAQQFPDLHSELNLSSLELGDSALYFCASSVAGGGSYNEQFFGPGTRLTVL.

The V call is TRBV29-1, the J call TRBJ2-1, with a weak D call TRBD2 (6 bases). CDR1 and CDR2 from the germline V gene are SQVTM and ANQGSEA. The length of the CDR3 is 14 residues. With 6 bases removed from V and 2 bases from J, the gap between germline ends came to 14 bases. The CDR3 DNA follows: TGCAGCGTGGGCGGCGGGACCACCTACAATGAGCAGTTCTTC. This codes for CSVGGGTTYNEQFF.

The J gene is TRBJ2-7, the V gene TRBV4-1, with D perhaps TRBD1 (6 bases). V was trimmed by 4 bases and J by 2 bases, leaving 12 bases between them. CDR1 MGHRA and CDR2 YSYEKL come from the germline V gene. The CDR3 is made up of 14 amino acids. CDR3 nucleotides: TGCGCCAGCAGCCCCTCGGACAGTACCTACGAGCAGTACTTC. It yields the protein CASSPSDSTYEQYF.

CDR3 DNA sequence: TGTGCCAGCAGCACGGAGAGTCAGCCCCAGCATTTT. Protein: CASSTESQPQHF. The chain carries TRBV2 and TRBJ1-5, with D hard to call. CDR3 size: 12 residues. The germline V gene encodes CDR1 SNHLY and CDR2 FYNNEI. Trimming shortened V by 6 bases and J by 6 bases, and 9 bases separated the two germline ends.

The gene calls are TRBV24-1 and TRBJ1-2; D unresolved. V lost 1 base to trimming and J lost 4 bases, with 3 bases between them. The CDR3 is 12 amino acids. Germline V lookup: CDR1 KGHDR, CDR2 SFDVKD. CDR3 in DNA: TGTGCCACCAGTGATTTCGGCTATGGCTACACCTTC. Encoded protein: CATSDFGYGYTF.

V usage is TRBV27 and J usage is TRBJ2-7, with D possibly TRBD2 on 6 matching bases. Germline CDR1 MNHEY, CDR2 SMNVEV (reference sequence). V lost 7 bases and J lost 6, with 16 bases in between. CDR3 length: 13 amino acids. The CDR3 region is CASTGSYGGEQYF. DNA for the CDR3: TGTGCCAGCACCGGGAGCTACGGGGGCGAGCAGTACTTC.

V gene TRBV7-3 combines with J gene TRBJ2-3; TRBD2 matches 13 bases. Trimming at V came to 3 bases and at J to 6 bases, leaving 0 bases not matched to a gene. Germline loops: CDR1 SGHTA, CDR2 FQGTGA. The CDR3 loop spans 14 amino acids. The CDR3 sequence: CASSLTSGGDTQYF. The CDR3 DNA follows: TGTGCCAGCAGCTTGACTAGCGGGGGGGATACGCAGTATTTT. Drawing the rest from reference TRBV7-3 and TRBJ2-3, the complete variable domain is GAGVSQTPSNKVTEKGKYVELRCDPISGHTALYWYRQSLGQGPEFLIYFQGTGAADDSGLPNDRFFAVRPEGSVSTLKIQRTERGDSAVYLCASSLTSGGDTQYFGPGTRLTVL.

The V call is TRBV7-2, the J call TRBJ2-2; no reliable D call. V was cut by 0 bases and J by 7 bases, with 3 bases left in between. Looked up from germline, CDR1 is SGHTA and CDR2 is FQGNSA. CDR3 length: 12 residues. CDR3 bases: TGTGCCAGCAGCTTAGCGCGCGGGGAGCTGTTTTTT. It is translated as CASSLARGELFF.

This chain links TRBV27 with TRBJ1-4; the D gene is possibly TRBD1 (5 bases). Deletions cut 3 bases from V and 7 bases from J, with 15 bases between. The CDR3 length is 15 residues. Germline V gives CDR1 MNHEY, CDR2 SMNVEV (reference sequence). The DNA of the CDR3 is TGTGCCAGCAGTTTTTCCCAGCACAGGCTTGAAAAACTGTTTTTT. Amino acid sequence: CASSFSQHRLEKLFF.

The CDR3: CATSAGTAETQYF. CDR3 nucleotide sequence: TGTGCCACCAGTGCAGGGACGGCAGAGACCCAGTACTTC. The V call is TRBV24-1, the J call TRBJ2-5, with D perhaps being TRBD1 or TRBD2 (5 bases each). Germline V CDR1 and CDR2: KGHDR, SFDVKD. With 5 bases removed from V and 4 bases from J, the gap between germline ends came to 10 bases. CDR3 length equals 13 residues.

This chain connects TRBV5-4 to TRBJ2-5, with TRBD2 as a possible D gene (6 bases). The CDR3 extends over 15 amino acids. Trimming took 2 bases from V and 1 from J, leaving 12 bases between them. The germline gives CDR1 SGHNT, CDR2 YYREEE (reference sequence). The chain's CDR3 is CASSFPGATQETQYF. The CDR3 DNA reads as TGTGCCAGCAGCTTCCCGGGAGCTACCCAAGAGACCCAGTACTTC.

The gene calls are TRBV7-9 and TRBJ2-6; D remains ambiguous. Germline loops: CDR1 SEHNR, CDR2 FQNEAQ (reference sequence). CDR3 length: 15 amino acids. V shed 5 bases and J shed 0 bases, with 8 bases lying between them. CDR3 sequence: CASSPPGSGANVLTF. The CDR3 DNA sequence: TGTGCCAGCAGCCCGCCTGGCTCTGGGGCCAACGTCCTGACTTTC.

CDR3 loop: CASSYQGASGELFF. The CDR3 DNA reads TGTGCCAGCAGCTACCAGGGGGCGAGCGGGGAGCTGTTTTTT. V gene TRBV11-1 combines with J gene TRBJ2-2, with 8 nucleotides matching TRBD1. J gave up 7 bases and V 4 bases, and 5 bases lay outside the gene matches. The V gene's germline CDR1 is SGHAT and CDR2 FQDESV (reference sequence). This CDR3 is built from 14 residues.

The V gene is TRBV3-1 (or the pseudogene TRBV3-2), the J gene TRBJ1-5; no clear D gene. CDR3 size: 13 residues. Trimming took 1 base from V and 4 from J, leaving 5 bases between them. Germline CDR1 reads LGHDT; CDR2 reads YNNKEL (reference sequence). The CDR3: CASSQAQNQPQHF. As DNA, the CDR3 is TGTGCCAGCAGCCAAGCCCAAAATCAGCCCCAGCATTTT.

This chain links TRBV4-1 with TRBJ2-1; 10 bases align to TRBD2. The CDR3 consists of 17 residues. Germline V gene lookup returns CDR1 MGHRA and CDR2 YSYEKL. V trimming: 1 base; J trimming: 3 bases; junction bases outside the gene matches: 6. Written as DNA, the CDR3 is TGCGCCAGCAGCCAAGCTGCTAGCGGGAGAAGCTACAATGAGCAGTTCTTC. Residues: CASSQAASGRSYNEQFF.

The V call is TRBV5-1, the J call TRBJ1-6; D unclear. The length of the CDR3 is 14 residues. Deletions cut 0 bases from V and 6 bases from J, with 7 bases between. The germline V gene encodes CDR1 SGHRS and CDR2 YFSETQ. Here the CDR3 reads CASSLEYRNSPLHF. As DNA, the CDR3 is TGCGCCAGCAGCTTGGAGTATCGTAATTCACCCCTCCACTTT.

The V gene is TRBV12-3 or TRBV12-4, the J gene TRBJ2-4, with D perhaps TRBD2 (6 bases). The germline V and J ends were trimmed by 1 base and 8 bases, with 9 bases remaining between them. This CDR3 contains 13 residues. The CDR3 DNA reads TGTGCCAGCAGTTTAGATTCGGGGGACATTCAGTACTTC. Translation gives CASSLDSGDIQYF.

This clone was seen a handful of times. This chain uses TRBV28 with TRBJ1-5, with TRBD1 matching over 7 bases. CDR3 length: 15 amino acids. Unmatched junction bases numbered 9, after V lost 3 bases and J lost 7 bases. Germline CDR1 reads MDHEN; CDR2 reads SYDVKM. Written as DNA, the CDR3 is TGTGCCAGCAGTTTTAGGGCAGGGGGGGGACAGCCCCAGCATTTT. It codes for CASSFRAGGGQPQHF. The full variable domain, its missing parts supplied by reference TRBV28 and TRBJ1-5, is DVKVTQSSRYLVKRTGEKVFLECVQDMDHENMFWYRQDPGLGLRLIYFSYDVKMKEKGDIPEGYSVSREKKERFSLILESASTNQTSMYLCASSFRAGGGQPQHFGDGTRLSIL.

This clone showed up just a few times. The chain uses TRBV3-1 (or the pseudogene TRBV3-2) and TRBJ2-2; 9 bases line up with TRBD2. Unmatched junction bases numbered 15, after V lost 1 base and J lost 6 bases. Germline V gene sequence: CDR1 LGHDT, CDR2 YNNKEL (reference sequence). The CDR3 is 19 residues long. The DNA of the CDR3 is TGTGCCAGCAGCCAAGTATATCGGCGGGGGGGCCGAGATGCCGGGGAGCTGTTTTTT. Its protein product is CASSQVYRRGGRDAGELFF.

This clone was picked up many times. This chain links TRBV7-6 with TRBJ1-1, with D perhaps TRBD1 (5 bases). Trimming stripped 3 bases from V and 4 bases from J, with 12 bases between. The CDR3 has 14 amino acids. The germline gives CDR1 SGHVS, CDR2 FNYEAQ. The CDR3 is CASSLGLGATEAFF. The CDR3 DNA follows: TGTGCCAGCAGCTTGGGACTAGGAGCCACTGAAGCTTTCTTT.

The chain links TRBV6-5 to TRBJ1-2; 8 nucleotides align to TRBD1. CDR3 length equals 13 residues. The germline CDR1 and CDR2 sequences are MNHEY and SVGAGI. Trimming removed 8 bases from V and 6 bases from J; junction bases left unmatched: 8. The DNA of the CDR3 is TGTGCCAGCCGGTGGACAGGGATAGATGGCTACACCTTC. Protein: CASRWTGIDGYTF.

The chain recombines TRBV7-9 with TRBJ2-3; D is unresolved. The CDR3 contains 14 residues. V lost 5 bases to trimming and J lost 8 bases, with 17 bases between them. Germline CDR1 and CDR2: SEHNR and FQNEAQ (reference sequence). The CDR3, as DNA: TGTGCCAGCAGCCTGGGCTGGCAGGCTGGTACGCAGTATTTT. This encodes CASSLGWQAGTQYF.

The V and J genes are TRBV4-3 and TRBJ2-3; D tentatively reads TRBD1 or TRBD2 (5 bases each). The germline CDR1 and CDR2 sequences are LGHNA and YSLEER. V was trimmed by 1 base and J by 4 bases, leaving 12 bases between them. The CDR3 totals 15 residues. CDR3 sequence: CASSQVGPQADTQYF. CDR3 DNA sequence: TGCGCCAGCAGCCAAGTGGGACCCCAGGCAGATACGCAGTATTTT.

Written as DNA, the CDR3 is TGTGCCTGGGGTCGCGTATTTTCGGGGACCCAGTACTTC. Protein sequence: CAWGRVFSGTQYF. V gene TRBV30 combines with J gene TRBJ2-5; D uncertain. Germline CDR1 is GTSNPN and CDR2 is SVGIG (reference sequence). CDR3 length: 13 residues. Trimming shortened V by 5 bases and J by 7 bases, and 17 bases separated the two germline ends. Using reference TRBV30 and TRBJ2-5 for the parts outside the CDR3, the full variable domain is SQTIHQWPATLVQPVGSPLSLECTVEGTSNPNLYWYRQAAGRGLQLLFYSVGIGQISSEVPQNLSASRPQDRQFILSSKKLLLSDSGFYLCAWGRVFSGTQYFGPGTRLLVL.

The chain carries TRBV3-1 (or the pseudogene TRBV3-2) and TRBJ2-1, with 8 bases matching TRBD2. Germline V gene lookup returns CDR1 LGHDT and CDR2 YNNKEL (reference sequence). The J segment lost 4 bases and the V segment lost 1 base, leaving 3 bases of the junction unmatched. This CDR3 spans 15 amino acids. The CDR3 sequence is CASSQARGGYNEQFF. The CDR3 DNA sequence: TGTGCCAGCAGCCAAGCTCGCGGGGGGTACAATGAGCAGTTCTTC.

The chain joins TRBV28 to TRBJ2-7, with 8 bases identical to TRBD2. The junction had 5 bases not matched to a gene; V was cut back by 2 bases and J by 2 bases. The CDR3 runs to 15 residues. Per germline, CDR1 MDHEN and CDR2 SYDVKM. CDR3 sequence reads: CASSLAPGGAYEQYF. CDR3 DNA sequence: TGTGCCAGCAGTTTAGCCCCGGGGGGGGCCTACGAGCAGTACTTC.

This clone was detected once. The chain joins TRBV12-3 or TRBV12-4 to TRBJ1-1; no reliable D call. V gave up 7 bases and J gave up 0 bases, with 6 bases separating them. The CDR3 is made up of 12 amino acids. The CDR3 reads CASNLMNTEAFF. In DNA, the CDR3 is TGTGCCAGCAACCTCATGAACACTGAAGCTTTCTTT.

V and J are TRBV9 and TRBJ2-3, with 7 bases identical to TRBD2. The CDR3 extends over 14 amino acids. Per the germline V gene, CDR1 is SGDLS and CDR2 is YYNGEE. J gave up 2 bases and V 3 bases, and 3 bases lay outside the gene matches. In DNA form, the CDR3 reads TGTGCCAGCAGCGCTAGCGGACTCACAGATACGCAGTATTTT. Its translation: CASSASGLTDTQYF.